A selection of T cell receptor beta chains follows, all from one sample in a study of blood T cell repertoires in COVID-19. Profiling relied on immunoSEQ multiplex PCR, and the TCRdb table lists in-frame clones only, not all of them. In the table there are a few hundred thousand clones, 89% of which are singletons. Sequenced: peripheral blood. The receptors stem from a man between 35 and 55 years old with acute or convalescent COVID-19. CDR3s include the opening cysteine and the closing phenylalanine or tryptophan. A D gene is named only where the DNA matches it firmly. Not every row has a clone size; where given, it reads once, few, many or a size class.

D	V	J	size	DNA	CDR3
TRBD2	TRBV19	TRBJ2-1	NA	TGTGCCAGTACCGTCGAGCGGGAGCTCTACAATGAGCAGTTCTTC	CASTVERELYNEQFF
NA	TRBV6-5	TRBJ1-4	NA	TGTGCCAGCAGTTACTCTATTACAGGGTACGATGAAAAACTGTTTTTT	CASSYSITGYDEKLFF
TRBD1	TRBV18	TRBJ1-4	few	TGTGCCAGCTCACGGCAGGGGGCGAATGAAAAACTGTTTTTT	CASSRQGANEKLFF
NA	TRBV19	TRBJ1-3	NA	TGTGCCAGTAGTTCATCAGGTGACTCTGGAAACACCATATATTTT	CASSSSGDSGNTIYF
TRBD1	TRBV27	TRBJ1-1	NA	TGTGCCAGCAGTTGGGACCGGGACAGGGGAGACACTGAAGCTTTCTTT	CASSWDRDRGDTEAFF
TRBD1	TRBV7-9	TRBJ2-2	NA	TGTGCCAGCAGCCCGGGGACAGTGGGGCTGACCACCGGGGAGCTGTTTTTT	CASSPGTVGLTTGELFF
TRBD1	TRBV4-1	TRBJ2-7	NA	TGCGCCAGCAGCCAAGTAACCCGGGACAGGGGCTCCTACGAGCAGTACTTC	CASSQVTRDRGSYEQYF
TRBD2	TRBV7-3	TRBJ2-1	NA	TGTGCCAGCAGCTCACCTAGCGGGACTTTCAATGAGCAGTTCTTC	CASSSPSGTFNEQFF
NA	TRBV28	TRBJ2-2	NA	TGTGCCAGCAGAGAGTTTTCCTACACCGGGGAGCTGTTTTTT	CASREFSYTGELFF
NA	TRBV11-2	TRBJ2-3	NA	TGTGCCAGCAGCTCGGGACTGTACACAGATACGCAGTATTTT	CASSSGLYTDTQYF
NA	TRBV30	TRBJ1-1	NA	TGTGCCTGGAGTATTCAAAACACTGAAGCTTTCTTT	CAWSIQNTEAFF
TRBD1	TRBV18	TRBJ2-5	NA	TGTGCCAGCTCACCACCGACAGGGATAGAGACCCAGTACTTC	CASSPPTGIETQYF
TRBD1	TRBV28	TRBJ1-1	NA	TGTGCCAGCAGTCAAACGACAGGGGTGTCTTTCTTT	CASSQTTGVSFF
TRBD2	TRBV27	TRBJ2-2	many	TGTGCCAGCACCAGACTAGCGTCAATAAACACCGGGGAGCTGTTTTTT	CASTRLASINTGELFF
NA	TRBV5-4	TRBJ2-5	NA	TGTGCCAGCAGCTTGTTTCTTAGCCAAGAGACCCAGTACTTC	CASSLFLSQETQYF
NA	TRBV10-2	TRBJ1-5	NA	TGCGCCAGCAGTGAGGGCAGGGCAGGGCAGCCCCAGCATTTT	CASSEGRAGQPQHF
TRBD1	TRBV4-3	TRBJ2-6	many	TGCGCCAGCAGCCAAGGGACAGGTGGGGCCAACGTCCTGACTTTC	CASSQGTGGANVLTF
NA	TRBV19	TRBJ1-1	once	TGTGCCAGTAGTACACAGATACTCAAATTCACTGAAGCTTTCTTT	CASSTQILKFTEAFF
TRBD1	TRBV12-3/TRBV12-4	TRBJ2-5	NA	TGTGCCAGCAGACGGGACAGGGAGGGCCAGTACTTC	CASRRDREGQYF
NA	TRBV29-1	TRBJ2-7	NA	TGCAGCGTTTACCCGGGACACCCTCCCTACGAGCAGTACTTC	CSVYPGHPPYEQYF
NA	TRBV11-2	TRBJ2-3	NA	TGTGCCAGCAGCTTAGCGGGAGCAGATACGCAGTATTTT	CASSLAGADTQYF
TRBD1	TRBV12-3/TRBV12-4	TRBJ1-5	once	TGTGCCAGCAGTGGACAGGGATTTCAGCCCCAGCATTTT	CASSGQGFQPQHF
TRBD1	TRBV4-2	TRBJ2-2	few	TGTGCCAGCAGCCAAGATTTATCGGGACAGGGAGGTCGGGTCGGGGAGCTGTTTTTT	CASSQDLSGQGGRVGELFF
NA	TRBV7-8	TRBJ2-2	NA	TGTGCCAGCAGCCCGAAAGGGGGGAACACCGGGGAGCTGTTTTTT	CASSPKGGNTGELFF
TRBD1	TRBV27	TRBJ1-6	NA	TGTGCCAGCAACAAGGGGGCAGCCGGAAATTCACCCCTCCACTTT	CASNKGAAGNSPLHF
NA	TRBV30	TRBJ2-3	NA	TGTGCCTGGAGTCTCGGTGGTGGAGATACGCAGTATTTT	CAWSLGGGDTQYF
NA	TRBV15	TRBJ1-2	NA	TGTGCCACCAGCAGAGATCCGGGGTTTAACTATGGCTACACCTTC	CATSRDPGFNYGYTF
NA	TRBV19	TRBJ2-2	NA	TGTGCCAGCCAAAACAAGGCAGGGTCGGCCGGGGAGCTGTTTTTT	CASQNKAGSAGELFF
NA	TRBV24-1	TRBJ2-7	NA	TGTGCCACCAGTGATTTGTACAGCCCCTACGAGCAGTACTTC	CATSDLYSPYEQYF
TRBD2	TRBV3-1/TRBV3-2	TRBJ2-5	NA	TGTGCCAGCAGCCAATTGGCGGGGGGGCAATTTATAGAGACCCAGTACTTC	CASSQLAGGQFIETQYF
TRBD2	TRBV4-1	TRBJ2-1	NA	TGCGCCAGCAGCCATCTAGCCCCCCGATGGACTAGCGGGGGGAATGAGCAGTTCTTC	CASSHLAPRWTSGGNEQFF
NA	TRBV4-2	TRBJ2-1	NA	TGTGCCAGCAGCCCTCCCCCGACAGGCCAGTGGGAGCAGTTCTTC	CASSPPPTGQWEQFF
TRBD1	TRBV27	TRBJ1-4	NA	TGTGCCAGCAGTCTTCGGACAGGGGTTAATGAAAAACTGTTTTTT	CASSLRTGVNEKLFF
NA	TRBV27	TRBJ2-2	NA	TGTGCCAGCTATTCGCCGCAGGCCACGAACACCGGGGAGCTGTTTTTT	CASYSPQATNTGELFF
NA	TRBV30	TRBJ1-1	NA	TGTGCCTGGAGTGTGGCGGGTATACGGGGAAGAACTGAAGCTTTCTTT	CAWSVAGIRGRTEAFF
NA	TRBV28	TRBJ1-2	few	TGTGCCAGCAGCCAACCCAGGGGTAACTATGGCTACACCTTC	CASSQPRGNYGYTF
TRBD2	TRBV5-1	TRBJ2-1	NA	TGCGCCAGCAGCTTGGTAGCGGGGGTGGATGAGCAGTTCTTC	CASSLVAGVDEQFF
NA	TRBV28	TRBJ2-7	NA	TGTGCCAGCAGTTTACGGTTGTTTTCTGGTAATCGCTACGAGCAGTACTTC	CASSLRLFSGNRYEQYF
NA	TRBV7-8	TRBJ1-1	NA	TGTGCCAGCAGCTTATCGGCCAGGGGGAACACTGAAGCTTTCTTT	CASSLSARGNTEAFF
TRBD1	TRBV28	TRBJ2-7	NA	TGTGCCAGCAGTCTAGACCACAGGGGCGAGCAGTACTTC	CASSLDHRGEQYF